One sample yielded the 13 T cell receptor beta chains listed below, sequenced in a study of T-cell reconstitution after alpha-beta-depleted transplantation in children. Unique molecular identifiers were incorporated into the prepared TCRbeta library. One entry per CDR3 protein, called by TCRdb with MiXCR from the PCR reads. Among a few hundred thousand distinct CDR3 sequences listed, 9.5% to 15% were seen once. Specimen: PBMCs from the stem cell graft donor, collected from the stem cell graft. Receptors were obtained from a human donor who donated a stem cell graft to a child with combined immunodeficiency.

This clonotype showed up many times. The chain is built from TRBV29-1 and TRBJ2-6; no reliable D call. This CDR3 comprises 14 residues. CDR1 is SQVTM and CDR2 is ANQGSEA in the germline V gene. Between the trimmed V and J ends, which lost 1 base and 4 bases, there was a span of 8 bases. The CDR3 reads CSVEAPTGANVLTF. As DNA, the CDR3 is TGCAGCGTTGAAGCTCCCACCGGGGCCAACGTCCTGACTTTC.

This chain joins TRBV14 and TRBJ2-7; D is perhaps TRBD1 (5 bases). Germline loops: CDR1 SGHDN, CDR2 FVKESK. The V and J ends lost 2 bases and 8 bases respectively, with 16 bases between them. The CDR3 has 14 residues. CDR3 residues: CASSQSFDSLKQYF. The CDR3 DNA reads TGTGCCAGCAGCCAATCCTTCGACAGCCTAAAGCAGTACTTC.

In this sample, this clonotype turned up a few times. The chain employs TRBV7-8 and TRBJ2-7, with 10 bases matching TRBD1. With V trimmed by 3 bases and J by 4 bases, 6 bases remained unmatched. The CDR3 is 15 amino acids. The germline V gene has CDR1 SGHVS and CDR2 FQNEAQ. The CDR3 spells CASSFGQGVIYEQYF. The CDR3 DNA is TGTGCCAGCAGCTTTGGACAGGGGGTAATTTACGAGCAGTACTTC.

This chain uses TRBV12-3 or TRBV12-4 with TRBJ2-1; D unresolved. The CDR3 runs 11 residues. Trimming took off 5 bases at V and 8 bases at J, with 7 bases between the two ends. The CDR3 protein is CASSPTDEQFF. CDR3 bases: TGTGCCAGCAGTCCGACGGATGAGCAGTTCTTC.

The table lists this clonotype with a few counts. This rearrangement joins TRBV9 to TRBJ2-1; D gene uncertain. The germline V gene encodes CDR1 SGDLS and CDR2 YYNGEE. The V end was cut by 4 bases, the J end by 2 bases, with 10 bases between. The CDR3 runs 14 residues. The CDR3 coding sequence is TGTGCCAGCAGCCCTGCTTGGCCCTACAATGAGCAGTTCTTC. As protein: CASSPAWPYNEQFF.

In its sample, this clonotype was seen a few times. The gene calls are TRBV7-2 and TRBJ2-5; TRBD1 matches at 7 bases. The ends lost 5 bases at V and 7 bases at J; junction bases unmatched: 13. In germline, CDR1 is SGHTA, CDR2 FQGNSA. The CDR3 has 15 amino acids. CDR3 loop: CASSGKTGLRTTQYF. The CDR3 region has the DNA TGTGCCAGCAGCGGCAAGACAGGGCTCCGAACGACCCAGTACTTC. The whole variable domain, remainder taken from reference TRBV7-2 and TRBJ2-5, is GAGVSQSPSNKVTEKGKDVELRCDPISGHTALYWYRQSLGQGLEFLIYFQGNSAPDKSGLPSDRFSAERTGGSVSTLTIQRTQQEDSAVYLCASSGKTGLRTTQYFGPGTRLLVL.

This clonotype was counted ten times or more. The chain joins TRBV4-3 to TRBJ2-1, with D tentatively TRBD2 (5 bases). V was clipped by 1 base and J by 7 bases, with 17 bases between them. Germline V gene data show CDR1 as LGHNA and CDR2 as YSLEER. This CDR3 region has 16 residues. The DNA of the CDR3 is TGCGCCAGCAGCCAAGGGTGGGAGACCGCTGATAATGAGCAGTTCTTC. Amino acid sequence: CASSQGWETADNEQFF.

V gene TRBV5-1 combines with J gene TRBJ2-5, with a possible D match to TRBD1 (6 bases). The ends were cut back, 0 bases at V and 5 bases at J, with 11 bases in the middle. Germline CDR1 is SGHRS and CDR2 is YFSETQ. This CDR3 has 14 amino acids. CDR3 protein: CASSLARRGETQYF. The CDR3 DNA reads as TGCGCCAGCAGCTTGGCTCGCAGGGGCGAGACCCAGTACTTC.

The chain recombines TRBV2 with TRBJ2-6; unclear D gene. Germline V CDR1 and CDR2: SNHLY, FYNNEI. The ends were cut back, 4 bases at V and 2 bases at J, with 6 bases in the middle. The CDR3 is 14 residues long. CDR3 bases: TGTGCCAGCAGTGTTTTTCCTGGGGCCAACGTCCTGACTTTC. Translating it yields CASSVFPGANVLTF. The full variable domain, completed using reference TRBV2 and TRBJ2-6, is EPEVTQTPSHQVTQMGQEVILRCVPISNHLYFYWYRQILGQKVEFLVSFYNNEISEKSEIFDDQFSVERPDGSNFTLKIRSTKLEDSAMYFCASSVFPGANVLTFGAGSRLTVL.

There are a few counts of this clonotype. V is TRBV5-5 and J is TRBJ1-6, with D perhaps TRBD1 (5 bases). Germline-derived CDR1 and CDR2 are SGHKS and YYEKEE (reference sequence). The CDR3 has 16 residues. The V end was cut by 9 bases, the J end by 0 bases, with 16 bases between. CDR3: CATTGDFFSYNSPLHF. CDR3 DNA sequence: TGTGCCACCACAGGAGATTTCTTCTCCTATAATTCACCCCTCCACTTT. Variable domain in full (rest from reference TRBV5-5 and TRBJ1-6): DAGVTQSPTHLIKTRGQQVTLRCSPISGHKSVSWYQQVLGQGPQFIFQYYEKEERGRGNFPDRFSARQFPNYSSELNVNALLLGDSALYLCATTGDFFSYNSPLHFGNGTRLTVT.

The chain carries TRBV7-9 and TRBJ2-7, with 7 bases aligning to TRBD2. The germline V gene encodes CDR1 SEHNR and CDR2 FQNEAQ (reference sequence). The CDR3 is 14 amino acids. With 5 bases clipped from V and 3 bases from J, the junction kept 7 bases outside the gene matches. The CDR3 DNA reads TGTGCCAGCAGCCGCGGAGGGACTATCTACGAGCAGTACTTC. This gives the protein CASSRGGTIYEQYF. The full variable domain, completed using reference TRBV7-9 and TRBJ2-7, is DTGVSQNPRHKITKRGQNVTFRCDPISEHNRLYWYRQTLGQGPEFLTYFQNEAQLEKSRLLSDRFSAERPKGSFSTLEIQRTEQGDSAMYLCASSRGGTIYEQYFGPGTRLTVT.

J is TRBJ2-3 and V is TRBV27; perhaps TRBD1 as D (6 bases). Trimming shortened V by 5 bases and J by 6 bases, and 18 bases separated the two germline ends. The germline CDR1 and CDR2 sequences are MNHEY and SMNVEV (reference sequence). The CDR3 is 15 amino acids. This CDR3 is CASSPRGRGEDTQYF. CDR3 sequence (DNA): TGTGCCAGCAGTCCTCGGGGCAGGGGAGAGGATACGCAGTATTTT.

The CDR3 DNA is TGTGCCAGCCGGGACAGGGCAAATGAAAAACTGTTTTTT. Its protein product is CASRDRANEKLFF. The chain combines TRBV6-6 with TRBJ1-4; 9 nucleotides match TRBD1. The CDR3 has 13 amino acids. The germline gives CDR1 MNHNY, CDR2 SVGAGI (reference sequence). V gave up 8 bases and J gave up 5 bases; unmatched junction bases: 3.